Below are 7 T cell receptor beta chains sequenced from a single sample in a study of T cells in Graves' hyperthyroidism and ophthalmopathy. Amplification yielded TCR beta CDR3 regions, with RNA transcripts as the source. First-round RT-PCR with HTBI primers amplified the TCR CDR3 region. TCRdb recomputed calls from the multiplex PCR reads with MiXCR, one row per CDR3 protein. There are hundreds of thousands of distinct CDR3 sequences in the sample; approximately 15% occur only once, and around 25% lies in the top ten. The specimen sequenced was blood. The receptors stem from a woman under 40 with Graves' hyperthyroidism.

This clonotype came up many times. V is TRBV6-2 or TRBV6-3 and J is TRBJ2-1, with D possibly matching TRBD1 (6 bases). Germline values: CDR1 MNHEY, CDR2 SVGEGT. The ends were cut back, 10 bases at V and 7 bases at J, with 20 bases in the middle. The CDR3 sequence is 14 residues long. In DNA, the CDR3 is TGTGCCACCAAGTTAGGGGGTTCCTCAAATGAGCAGTTCTTC. Protein product: CATKLGGSSNEQFF.

The V call is TRBV6-2 or TRBV6-3, the J call TRBJ2-3; D remains unclear. V shed 0 bases and J shed 6 bases, with 4 bases lying between them. CDR1 and CDR2 (germline): MNHEY, SVGEGT. CDR3 size: 12 residues. CDR3 nucleotides: TGTGCCAGCAGTTACTCGGTGGATACGCAGTATTTT. It codes for CASSYSVDTQYF.

This clonotype was observed a few times. Here the CDR3 reads CSADRGQGGGTTDTQYF. CDR3 nucleotide sequence: TGCAGTGCCGACCGGGGACAGGGTGGCGGGACCACAGATACGCAGTATTTT. The chain uses TRBV20-1 and TRBJ2-3; TRBD1 matches at 9 bases. The length of the CDR3 is 17 residues. After removal of 6 bases from V and 2 bases from J, the junction contained 15 bases not matched to a gene. CDR1 DFQATT and CDR2 SNEGSKA come from the germline V gene (reference sequence).

This clonotype was detected many times. The chain combines TRBV20-1 with TRBJ2-7, with TRBD2 matching 7 bases. Germline V gene data show CDR1 as DFQATT and CDR2 as SNEGSKA (reference sequence). The CDR3 spans 13 residues. J lost 2 bases, V lost 6 bases, and 7 bases had no gene match. This chain's CDR3 is CSARQAGTYEQYF. The CDR3 DNA reads as TGCAGTGCCAGACAAGCGGGAACCTACGAGCAGTACTTC.

This clonotype was counted a few times. The chain has TRBV18 and TRBJ1-3; tentative D call: TRBD1 (5 bases). The V end was cut by 2 bases, the J end by 0 bases, with 14 bases between. The V gene's germline CDR1 is KGHSH and CDR2 LQKENI. This CDR3 spans 17 amino acids. This CDR3 reads CASSPGLRTISGNTIYF. CDR3 nucleotides: TGTGCCAGCTCACCAGGACTCCGGACAATCTCTGGAAACACCATATATTTT.

This clonotype came up many times. This chain joins TRBV27 and TRBJ2-7; D is undetermined. V was trimmed by 4 bases and J by 0 bases, leaving 10 bases between them. This CDR3 region has 14 residues. From germline, CDR1 is MNHEY and CDR2 SMNVEV (reference sequence). This CDR3 is CASSYEVSSYEQYF. CDR3 nucleotides: TGTGCCAGCAGTTACGAGGTGAGCTCCTACGAGCAGTACTTC.

V is TRBV6-1 and J is TRBJ1-1, with a weak D call TRBD1 (5 bases). Germline V gives CDR1 MNHNS, CDR2 SASEGT. The CDR3 totals 14 residues. The V gene lost 5 bases and the J gene lost 0 bases, with 10 bases spanning the gap. CDR3 in amino acids: CASSRGTLNTEAFF. CDR3 nucleotide sequence: TGTGCCAGCAGTAGGGGTACCTTGAACACTGAAGCTTTCTTT.